The T cell receptor beta chain under discussion was sequenced for a study of identical twins. This clonotype was found many times. Addition of a universal primer site occurred through template switching, and cDNA carried unique molecular identifiers. TCRdb independently ran MiXCR on the 5' RACE reads; one entry per CDR3 protein. The sample includes 140,000 to 150,000 distinct CDR3 sequences, under 4.5% of them seen just once. The germline CDR1 and CDR2 sequences are MDHEN and SYDVKM. Unmatched junction bases numbered 4, after V lost 5 bases and J lost 1 base. This CDR3 contains 15 residues. The TCR sequence derives from a man aged 18 to 29 in good health. The chain uses TRBV28 and TRBJ2-1; 8 bases line up with TRBD2. Sequenced sample: memory T cells sorted from blood. CDR3 sequence: CASSRTSKSYNEQFF. DNA for the CDR3: TGTGCCAGCAGTCGGACTAGCAAATCCTACAATGAGCAGTTCTTC.